This TCR beta chain is from a study of T cell responses to AZD1222 COVID-19 vaccine (dated by TCRdb to the early 2020s). In the study overall: A total of 233 trial participants underwent TCR sequencing, of whom around 210 had received two doses of AZD1222 and 26 had received two doses of the MenACWY control vaccine. Enrollment into the trials was organized by age into subgroups of 18-55, 56-69 and 70-plus years, and those subgroups contained roughly 160, 29 and 62 TCR-sequenced participants, respectively. Points the paper makes about the study in general: Because no samples from the day 14 peak response were available, repertoires could be characterized only after the peak T cell response. Conclusions about previously exposed vaccinees were limited because only a handful of AZD1222 recipients were SARS-CoV-2 seropositive at baseline. The whole spike protein was spanned by vaccine-associated CD4 TCRs, and dominant responses were seen in regions 160-218 and 743-854. Participants were mostly white British, with more females than males. The authors suggested clonal diversity may have been underestimated. In the small 56-69-year group, the increase in depth fell short of significance, most likely because of low power. A significant rise in spike-specific TCR breadth and depth was observed after two AZD1222 doses relative to day 0 and relative to MenACWY recipients. Reportedly, close to half of the unique spike-specific TCRs recognized epitopes lying outside the regions that are mutated in the B.1.351 and B.1.1.7 variants.

CDR1 and CDR2 are read off the germline V gene as WSHSY and SAAADI. V was cut back by 4 bases and J by 9 bases, leaving a gap of 7 bases between them. The CDR3, from cysteine to phenylalanine, totals 10 residues. Only the CDR3 DNA stays, 30 bases, in frame from base 1. The sample's time point label, in plain terms: about 28 days (+/-7) after the second vaccine dose. Because spike-specific TCR depth and breadth did not differ between the two schedules, AZD1222 recipients who got a second dose at roughly 4 weeks were pooled with those who got a second dose at roughly 12 weeks. The vaccinee samples were drawn from two UK trials, COV001 and COV002, one of which was a single-blind randomized controlled phase 2/3 trial testing AZD1222 (ChAdOx1 nCoV-19) in healthy adults. For TCRbeta chain sequencing, PBMC samples were collected from trial participants at day 0 and at day 28 after the second dose. The CDR3 regions of human TCRbeta chains were analyzed by immunosequencing. The authors processed their data as follows. TCRs in the repertoires were compared against a reference library of SARS-CoV-2-specific TCRs that had been generated with the MIRA antigen-specificity platform. Breadth meant the fraction of unique TCRs that were SARS-CoV-2-associated, whereas depth meant the fraction of total T cells that were SARS-CoV-2-associated. Using the MIRA data, each spike-specific TCR was mapped to the spike region that the TCR reacts to and placed in a CD4 or CD8 class. Log10-transformed breadth and depth values were compared by one-way ANOVA with Sidak's multiple comparisons tests. TCRdb limited this immuneACCESS table to in-frame rearrangements with V and J called. A share of clones is missing; checked studies link under half to unresolved V genes, and the rest is unexplained. V and J calls and clone size are as listed in that table; D and trimming were resolved from the DNA. This sample holds fewer than 85,000 clones; roughly four fifths were observed only once. Under 1.5% of the sample goes to the ten largest clones.

This clone was detected only once. Its cognate antigen has yet to be identified. Base quality data are lacking; no much larger clone is found one base away. In this chain, TRBV10-2 is recombined with TRBJ2-7; no D gene can be assigned with confidence. The sample here was peripheral blood, taken 28 days after the second AZD1222 dose. The receptor was isolated from an adult who received the AZD1222 COVID-19 vaccine. The CDR3 corresponds to CASSGDRQYF. The sequence in DNA is TGCGCCAGCAGTGGGGATCGGCAGTACTTC.